The sequence of this T cell receptor (beta chain) was determined in a study of beta chain features in type 1 diabetes. The wider study: Age, gender and cell yields were alike across patients and healthy donors. Study-level findings and limits: Type 1 diabetes patients had TCRB CDR3s that were shorter (moderately but significantly so) in all four CD4+ subsets. Compared with healthy donors, patients appeared to share more similar naive, central memory and regulatory TCRB repertoires.

The sequenced template was cDNA made from the entire isolated RNA. Measured with immunoSEQ multiplex PCR; TCRdb has only the in-frame clones, and not every one. The sample consists of around 160,000 clones, about 51% of them appearing once. It was one heparinised blood draw, averaging roughly 100 mL, that each donor gave. On this clone: Antigen: not known.

Sequencing used Tregs from blood. The TCR originated in a man aged 18 to 29 in good health.

CDR3 nucleotides: TGTGCCAGCAGCAGTTTGGACACCCAGATTCGGGGCTACACCTTC. It is translated as CASSSLDTQIRGYTF. The V and J genes are TRBV13 and TRBJ1-2; D is perhaps TRBD1 (5 bases). The germline V gene encodes CDR1 PRHDT and CDR2 FYEKMQ (reference sequence). V shed 5 bases and J shed 8 bases, with 21 bases lying between them. CDR3 length: 15 residues. Filled out from reference TRBV13 and TRBJ1-2, the complete variable domain reads AAGVIQSPRHLIKEKRETATLKCYPIPRHDTVYWYQQGPGQDPQFLISFYEKMQSDKGSIPDRFSAQQFSDYHSELNMSSLELGDSALYFCASSSLDTQIRGYTFGSGTRLTVV.